This T cell receptor beta chain is from a study of CD8+ T cells in alopecia areata. Study context: A regimen of oral tofacitinib, 5 to 10 mg twice daily, was given to treated patients.

Sample treatment: oral pan-JAK inhibitor, 5-10 mg twice daily. This clone was detected a few times. What it binds is not known. Study results and caveats: Tofacitinib produced a significant decrease in scalp clonality and in expanded CD8+ clones among the top 100. It was lesional scalp, especially alopecia totalis/universalis, that showed higher clonality than normal scalp.

The sequencing template was cDNA reverse transcribed from extracted RNA. Sequencing used immunoSEQ multiplex PCR; TCRdb keeps in-frame clones, though not all of them. Here the sample spans 110,000 or so clones, approximately 51% being singletons. J was trimmed by 7 bases and V by 6 bases; bases with no gene match: 8. Germline V gene sequence: CDR1 PRHDT, CDR2 FYEKMQ (reference sequence). The CDR3 covers 13 residues. The clonotype originates from a human donor with alopecia areata. The sequencing here drew on CD4+ T cells sorted from blood, taken at week 24, from a patient treated with tofacitinib. V usage is TRBV13 and J usage is TRBJ2-5, with 7 bases aligning to TRBD1. CDR3 protein: CASSRQGVVTQYF. In DNA form, the CDR3 reads TGTGCCAGCAGTCGGCAGGGGGTGGTGACCCAGTACTTC.